The 17 T cell receptor beta chains below come from one sample, sequenced in a study of T cells in Graves' hyperthyroidism and ophthalmopathy (dated by TCRdb to about 2019). Library creation used multiplex PCR. TCRdb names Illumina HiSeq 2000 as the instrument used. The TCR beta CDR3 regions were amplified from the RNA transcripts. A first-round RT-PCR of the TCR CDR3 used the HTBI primer set with the Qiagen OneStep RT-PCR kit. TCRdb applied fastp at Q25 and MiXCR to the public reads, then kept only in-frame beta chains. Each CDR3 protein appears once, grouped with its most common genes and DNA. Across this sample there are 450,000 to 700,000 distinct CDR3 sequences, with just over 45% seen only once. 15% to 20% of the sample is taken by the ten largest. What was sequenced was peripheral blood or thyroid tissue (not recorded which). These receptors came from an adult woman with Graves' disease, either hyperthyroidism or ophthalmopathy (not recorded which).

Ten or more counts support this clonotype. V and J are TRBV19 and TRBJ2-5, with 8 bases fitting TRBD1. Germline trimming cut 6 bases from V and 4 bases from J; bases unmatched to any gene: 7. The CDR3 contains 14 residues. The germline V gene encodes CDR1 LNHDA and CDR2 SQIVND (reference sequence). The CDR3 here is CASRGTGNRETQYF. As DNA, the CDR3 is TGTGCCAGTAGAGGGACAGGCAATAGAGAGACCCAGTACTTC.

This clonotype has a count of ten or more. This sequence joins TRBV12-3 or TRBV12-4 and TRBJ2-2, with 9 bases fitting TRBD1. The V segment lost 3 bases and the J segment 4 bases; nucleotides outside the gene matches: 6. The CDR3 is 16 amino acids. CDR3 residues: CASSFPGQGLTGELFF. The CDR3 DNA follows: TGTGCCAGCAGTTTTCCGGGACAGGGCCTCACCGGGGAGCTGTTTTTT.

This clonotype was detected only a few times. With a much larger clone just one base away, this may be a read error. The DNA of the CDR3 is TGTGCCAGCAGTATTTACACCGGGGAGCTGTTTTTT. This translates into CASSIYTGELFF. This chain joins TRBV28 and TRBJ2-2; D is uncertain. The V gene lost 5 bases and the J gene lost 3 bases, with 4 bases spanning the gap. Per germline, CDR1 MDHEN and CDR2 SYDVKM. CDR3 length equals 12 residues.

The rearrangement joins TRBV7-2 to TRBJ1-5, with D tentatively TRBD1 (5 bases). The V gene's germline CDR1 is SGHTA and CDR2 FQGNSA. V was shortened by 5 bases and J by 4 bases, with 18 bases between the two germline ends. CDR3 size: 16 residues. DNA for the CDR3: TGTGCCAGCAGCCCCTCGGGGGGAAGAACAAATCAGCCCCAGCATTTT. Translation: CASSPSGGRTNQPQHF.

The chain joins TRBV20-1 to TRBJ2-3; 11 bases map to TRBD2. The length of the CDR3 is 15 residues. After removal of 3 bases from V and 6 bases from J, the junction contained 8 bases not matched to a gene. Germline lookup yields CDR1 DFQATT and CDR2 SNEGSKA (reference sequence). The CDR3 nucleotides are TGCAGTGCTAGGGATATAGCGGGAGGGCCGGATACGCAGTATTTT. This codes for CSARDIAGGPDTQYF.

This clonotype was seen repeatedly, ten times or more. The rearrangement joins TRBV6-5 to TRBJ2-7; TRBD2 agrees at 7 bases. CDR3 length: 14 amino acids. Looked up from germline, CDR1 is MNHEY and CDR2 is SVGAGI. With 5 bases clipped from V and 6 bases from J, the junction kept 10 bases outside the gene matches. The CDR3 spells CASSRGAGPGEQYF. The DNA for the CDR3 is TGTGCCAGCAGTAGAGGAGCGGGGCCGGGCGAGCAGTACTTC.

This clonotype was counted once. A junction end diverges from the germline sequence, so it may reflect a read error. This chain uses TRBV7-8 with TRBJ1-1; D unresolved. The germline V gene has CDR1 SGHVS and CDR2 FQNEAQ. The CDR3 spans 15 residues. CDR3 amino acids: CASTLGPKGNTEAFF. Here the CDR3 DNA reads TGTGCCAGCACCTTAGGCCCGAAAGGGAACACTGAAGCTTTCTTT. Full variable domain (missing parts from reference TRBV7-8 and TRBJ1-1): GAGVSQSPRYKVAKRGQDVALRCDPISGHVSLFWYQQALGQGPEFLTYFQNEAQLDKSGLPSDRFFAERPEGSVSTLKIQRTQQEDSAVYLCASTLGPKGNTEAFFGQGTRLTVV.

The sample holds many counts of this clonotype. The CDR3 region is CASSLARGGGEAFF. CDR3 bases: TGTGCCAGCAGCTTAGCGAGGGGGGGAGGTGAAGCTTTCTTT. This chain connects TRBV7-2 to TRBJ1-1; D may be TRBD1 (6 bases). Germline-derived CDR1 and CDR2 are SGHTA and FQGNSA. The CDR3 contains 14 residues. V dropped 0 bases and J dropped 7 bases, with 12 bases sitting between them. The whole variable domain, remainder taken from reference TRBV7-2 and TRBJ1-1, is GAGVSQSPSNKVTEKGKDVELRCDPISGHTALYWYRQSLGQGLEFLIYFQGNSAPDKSGLPSDRFSAERTGGSVSTLTIQRTQQEDSAVYLCASSLARGGGEAFFGQGTRLTVV.

About this clonotype itself: Because the CDR3's place on the DNA is in doubt, the DNA is left out and the CDR3 is given as listed by TCRdb. V is TRBV7-9 and J is TRBJ1-2. CDR1 and CDR2 (germline): SEHNR, FQNEAQ (reference sequence). The CDR3 is made up of 19 amino acids, end residues included. This CDR3 is CASSFYICSAKNGDYGYTF.

The sample holds many counts of this clonotype. The chain links TRBV12-3 or TRBV12-4 to TRBJ1-5; TRBD1 might be the D (5 bases). This CDR3 is built from 13 residues. The V end lost 7 bases, the J end lost 5 bases, and 12 bases lay between the germline ends. CDR3 DNA: TGTGCCAGCACTGTGAGAGGGGATCAGCCCCAGCATTTT. Its protein product is CASTVRGDQPQHF.

This clonotype was seen only a few times. One base away lies a much larger clone, so this may be a sequencing read error. The rearrangement uses TRBV6-6 and TRBJ2-5, with 7 bases that match TRBD2. This CDR3 is built from 15 residues. The germline V gene encodes CDR1 MNHNY and CDR2 SVGAGI (reference sequence). The V and J ends lost 0 bases and 5 bases, in that order; junction bases with no gene match: 6. The CDR3: CASSYSAGDAETQYF. Here the CDR3 DNA reads TGTGCCAGCAGTTACTCGGCGGGAGACGCGGAGACCCAGTACTTC.

This clonotype came up many times. The chain couples TRBV7-3 to TRBJ2-5, with D possibly TRBD2 on 6 matching bases. This CDR3 contains 13 residues. CDR1 and CDR2 from the germline V gene are SGHTA and FQGTGA. V was trimmed by 2 bases and J by 5 bases, leaving 9 bases between them. CDR3 DNA sequence: TGTGCCAGCAGCTTATCTGGGGGGGAGACCCAGTACTTC. Its translation is CASSLSGGETQYF.

This clonotype has ten or more counts. The chain combines TRBV7-3 with TRBJ2-2, with D perhaps TRBD1 (6 bases). CDR3 length: 17 residues. Germline values: CDR1 SGHTA, CDR2 FQGTGA. Trimming shortened V by 4 bases and J by 4 bases, and 19 bases separated the two germline ends. The CDR3 sequence: CASSSLGGRGGTGELFF. CDR3 nucleotides: TGTGCCAGCAGCTCCCTGGGTGGCAGGGGTGGCACCGGGGAGCTGTTTTTT.

This clonotype was picked up many times. The chain combines TRBV29-1 with TRBJ2-2; no reliable D call. Trimming pared 6 bases from V and 3 bases from J, leaving 8 bases between. The CDR3 loop spans 12 amino acids. Germline V gene sequence: CDR1 SQVTM, CDR2 ANQGSEA. This CDR3 is CSVLSHTGELFF. The CDR3 region has the DNA TGCAGCGTCCTATCCCACACCGGGGAGCTGTTTTTT.

CDR3 amino acids: CASSEQSTTEAFF. CDR3 bases: TGTGCCAGCAGCGAACAGAGTACCACTGAAGCTTTCTTT. The chain recombines TRBV9 with TRBJ1-1, with D hard to call. The germline V and J ends were trimmed by 3 bases and 4 bases, with 10 bases remaining between them. Germline V gene data show CDR1 as SGDLS and CDR2 as YYNGEE. The CDR3 length is 13 residues.

The chain couples TRBV20-1 to TRBJ2-5; weak D call: TRBD2 (6 bases). Trimming took off 0 bases at V and 5 bases at J, with 16 bases between the two ends. Germline-derived CDR1 and CDR2 are DFQATT and SNEGSKA (reference sequence). This CDR3 spans 15 amino acids. CDR3: CSARDSRLVMETQYF. CDR3 coding DNA: TGCAGTGCTAGAGATTCACGACTAGTTATGGAGACCCAGTACTTC.

The table lists this clonotype with many counts. The chain has TRBV12-3 or TRBV12-4 and TRBJ1-1, with D unresolved. The V and J ends lost 6 bases and 1 base respectively, with 15 bases between them. The CDR3 is made up of 15 amino acids. The CDR3: CASRDRKGSNTEAFF. DNA of the CDR3: TGTGCCAGCAGGGACCGGAAGGGATCGAACACTGAAGCTTTCTTT.